This T cell receptor beta chain was profiled in a study of cytomegalovirus exposure and HLA in healthy donors. The CDR3 has 14 residues. Germline CDR1 reads LNHDA; CDR2 reads SQIVND (reference sequence). Trimming cost V 3 bases and J 3 bases; bases outside gene matches: 4. This clone appeared a single time. It was with 60 Vbeta and 13 Jbeta primers that the PCR ran. Profiling relied on immunoSEQ multiplex PCR, and the TCRdb table lists in-frame clones only, not all of them. The table has over 150,000 clones, roughly 75% seen once; the top ten hold more than 1.2%. The TCR originated in a man aged 18 to 35 in good health and CMV-seronegative. Specimen: PBMCs. The chain recombines TRBV19 with TRBJ2-7, with TRBD1 matching over 8 bases. CDR3 nucleotide sequence: TGTGCCAGTAGTATCGGACAGGGATACTACGAGCAGTACTTC. Its translation is CASSIGQGYYEQYF.